The 21 T cell receptor beta chains listed next were all sequenced from one sample in a study of blood T cells in healthy people across ages. A second PCR, run for about 6 to 11 cycles, used a sample-barcoded 5' primer plus a J-beta primer mix. In TCRdb, the 5' RACE reads were re-called with MiXCR into one record per CDR3 protein. The profile shows 650,000 to 1,000,000 distinct CDR3 sequences, roughly 34% of them singletons. Sequenced material: blood. Every receptor here comes from a man between 18 and 35 years old in good health.

The CDR3: CAWSVGQGRHEQYF. CDR3 bases: TGTGCCTGGAGTGTAGGGCAGGGAAGGCACGAGCAGTACTTC. The V and J genes are TRBV30 and TRBJ2-5; weak D call: TRBD1 (5 bases). The J call could be wrong; TRBJ2-7 is a better fit for the DNA end. Germline V gives CDR1 GTSNPN, CDR2 SVGIG (reference sequence). The length of the CDR3 is 14 residues.

J is TRBJ2-1 and V is TRBV27; D uncertain. Germline values: CDR1 MNHEY, CDR2 SMNVEV (reference sequence). The germline V and J ends were trimmed by 5 bases and 4 bases, with 9 bases remaining between them. The CDR3 is 13 residues long. The CDR3 reads CASSAGQYNEQFF. The CDR3 region has the DNA TGTGCCAGCAGTGCCGGGCAGTACAATGAGCAGTTCTTC.

In its sample, this clonotype was seen a few times. The chain couples TRBV20-1 to TRBJ1-2; a weak D match, TRBD1 (5 bases). V shed 6 bases and J shed 4 bases, with 21 bases lying between them. In germline, CDR1 is DFQATT, CDR2 SNEGSKA (reference sequence). The CDR3 consists of 15 residues. The chain's CDR3 is CSASFSGGNGYGYTF. The CDR3 DNA sequence: TGCAGTGCCTCCTTTTCGGGGGGGAACGGCTATGGCTACACCTTC.

The rearrangement uses TRBV28 and TRBJ1-5, with no clear D. The V end lost 6 bases, the J end lost 7 bases, and 13 bases lay between the germline ends. The V gene's germline CDR1 is MDHEN and CDR2 SYDVKM. This CDR3 has 13 amino acids. The CDR3 DNA is TGTGCCAGCAGCAGAATACCCGGGCAGCCCCAGCATTTT. Protein: CASSRIPGQPQHF.

This clonotype was detected only once. The rearrangement links TRBV4-2 to TRBJ2-5, with a tentative D call TRBD2 (5 bases). The CDR3 consists of 15 residues. CDR1 LGHNA and CDR2 YNFKEQ come from the germline V gene. Deletions cut 4 bases from V and 1 base from J, with 13 bases between. The CDR3: CASSPYMGSQETQYF. DNA for the CDR3: TGTGCCAGCAGCCCATACATGGGGAGCCAAGAGACCCAGTACTTC.

This clonotype was seen ten or more times. V usage is TRBV5-1 and J usage is TRBJ2-4, with D uncertain. Germline V gene sequence: CDR1 SGHRS, CDR2 YFSETQ. Trimming removed 2 bases from V and 1 base from J, with 10 bases in between. CDR3 length: 15 amino acids. The CDR3, as DNA: TGCGCCAGCAGCTTAGGGTTGCGGGCCAAAAACATTCAGTACTTC. Translation gives CASSLGLRAKNIQYF.

The sample holds one count of this clonotype. The chain joins TRBV6-2 or TRBV6-3 to TRBJ2-2; D is perhaps TRBD1 or TRBD2 (6 bases each). CDR3 length: 15 residues. Trimming stripped 2 bases from V and 3 bases from J, with 10 bases between. CDR1 and CDR2 (germline): MNHEY, SVGEGT. CDR3 residues: CASSYAGGDTGELFF. The CDR3 DNA reads TGTGCCAGCAGTTACGCCGGGGGCGACACCGGGGAGCTGTTTTTT.

This clonotype was counted a few times. The chain is built from TRBV7-3 and TRBJ1-5, with a tentative D call TRBD1 (5 bases). The CDR3 length is 14 residues. Germline assignment: CDR1 SGHTA and CDR2 FQGTGA. Trimming left V 7 bases short and J 4 bases short, with 14 bases between. CDR3 DNA sequence: TGTGCCAGCACCCCTTGGGGGGGAAATCAGCCCCAGCATTTT. Amino acid sequence: CASTPWGGNQPQHF.

The table lists this clonotype with many counts. CDR3 loop: CSGGDRSYEQYF. The DNA for the CDR3 is TGCAGCGGAGGGGACAGATCCTACGAGCAGTACTTC. The chain is built from TRBV29-1 and TRBJ2-7, with 7 bases lining up with TRBD1. CDR3 size: 12 residues. Germline lookup yields CDR1 SQVTM and CDR2 ANQGSEA. V lost 7 bases to trimming and J lost 1 base; unmatched junction nucleotides: 4.

This chain links TRBV25-1 with TRBJ1-4; the D gene is possibly TRBD1 (6 bases). CDR1 and CDR2 from the germline V gene are MGHDK and SYGVNS. The CDR3 runs to 16 residues. Trimming removed 4 bases from V and 2 bases from J, with 14 bases in between. The CDR3 loop is CASSVRGGTTNEKLFF. Here the CDR3 DNA reads TGTGCCAGCAGTGTGCGCGGGGGCACGACTAATGAAAAACTGTTTTTT.

The J gene is TRBJ1-2, the V gene TRBV5-1; 8 nucleotides match TRBD1. J gave up 4 bases and V 3 bases, and 8 bases lay outside the gene matches. The CDR3 consists of 15 residues. The V gene's germline CDR1 is SGHRS and CDR2 YFSETQ. The CDR3 region is CASSSDRGKVYGYTF. The CDR3 region has the DNA TGCGCCAGCAGCTCCGACAGGGGAAAGGTCTATGGCTACACCTTC.

V is TRBV20-1 and J is TRBJ2-5; possibly TRBD1 for D (5 bases). The germline V gene encodes CDR1 DFQATT and CDR2 SNEGSKA (reference sequence). The CDR3 is 17 amino acids. The V and J ends lost 2 bases and 5 bases respectively, with 24 bases between them. CDR3 nucleotide sequence: TGCAGTGCTAGACCCTACCCTGGCCAGGGTGGGTCCGAGACCCAGTACTTC. The encoded protein is CSARPYPGQGGSETQYF.

The chain links TRBV12-3 or TRBV12-4 to TRBJ2-3; TRBD1 matches at 10 bases. The V gene end was trimmed by 6 bases and the J gene end by 4 bases; junction bases not matched to a gene: 7. CDR3 length equals 15 residues. This chain's CDR3 is CASRTGTGVADTQYF. The DNA of the CDR3 is TGTGCCAGCAGAACCGGGACAGGGGTAGCAGATACGCAGTATTTT.

This rearrangement joins TRBV27 to TRBJ1-2; possible D gene TRBD1, 6 bases. CDR3 length equals 14 residues. The ends were cut back, 4 bases at V and 4 bases at J, with 13 bases in the middle. CDR1 and CDR2 (germline): MNHEY, SMNVEV (reference sequence). In nucleotides, the CDR3 is TGTGCCAGCAGTTCCCTACAGGGTGGCTATGGCTACACCTTC. It yields the protein CASSSLQGGYGYTF.

This clonotype was counted between two and nine times. This sequence joins TRBV7-2 and TRBJ2-3, with 7 bases identical to TRBD1. This CDR3 contains 15 residues. The germline gives CDR1 SGHTA, CDR2 FQGNSA. With V trimmed by 1 base and J by 2 bases, 3 bases remained unmatched. The CDR3 protein is CASSLGGTVTDTQYF. The DNA for the CDR3 is TGTGCCAGCAGCTTAGGGGGGACAGTCACAGATACGCAGTATTTT. Together with reference TRBV7-2 and TRBJ2-3, the CDR3 gives the full variable domain: GAGVSQSPSNKVTEKGKDVELRCDPISGHTALYWYRQSLGQGLEFLIYFQGNSAPDKSGLPSDRFSAERTGGSVSTLTIQRTQQEDSAVYLCASSLGGTVTDTQYFGPGTRLTVL.

The gene calls are TRBV4-1 and TRBJ1-1, with D perhaps matching TRBD1 (5 bases). The germline V gene has CDR1 MGHRA and CDR2 YSYEKL. V was pared by 4 bases and J by 5 bases, with 14 bases between. The CDR3 contains 14 residues. Written as DNA, the CDR3 is TGCGCCAGCAGCCTCCAGGAGTCAGGGACTGAAGCTTTCTTT. Its translation is CASSLQESGTEAFF.

The chain links TRBV6-6 to TRBJ2-7; the match to TRBD1 covers 10 bases. The V segment lost 2 bases and the J segment 7 bases; nucleotides outside the gene matches: 14. Germline V gene lookup returns CDR1 MNHNY and CDR2 SVGAGI (reference sequence). The CDR3 is 17 amino acids. The CDR3 is CASSYITTGGNHNEQYF. Here the CDR3 DNA reads TGTGCCAGCAGTTACATAACGACAGGGGGCAACCACAATGAGCAGTACTTC.

J is TRBJ1-2 and V is TRBV14; no clear D gene. The germline V and J ends were trimmed by 4 bases and 4 bases, with 7 bases remaining between them. Germline CDR1 is SGHDN and CDR2 is FVKESK. CDR3 length equals 12 residues. CDR3 region: CASSPKGYGYTF. CDR3 DNA: TGTGCCAGCAGCCCGAAGGGCTATGGCTACACCTTC.

This chain connects TRBV20-1 to TRBJ1-3; 8 bases map to TRBD1. V lost 1 base to trimming and J lost 3 bases; unmatched junction nucleotides: 11. Germline assignment: CDR1 DFQATT and CDR2 SNEGSKA (reference sequence). This CDR3 has 17 amino acids. The chain's CDR3 is CSARAFWAGGYGNTIYF. In DNA, the CDR3 is TGCAGTGCTAGAGCCTTCTGGGCAGGGGGCTATGGAAACACCATATATTTT.

The J gene is TRBJ1-1, the V gene TRBV5-1; no clear D. Germline V gives CDR1 SGHRS, CDR2 YFSETQ. Trimming removed 4 bases at V and 4 bases at J, with 17 bases between. CDR3 length: 15 amino acids. The CDR3, as DNA: TGCGCCAGCAGCCCGTACGAGGCGGAGGGCACTGAAGCTTTCTTT. The encoded protein is CASSPYEAEGTEAFF.

On this clonotype: It may be a read error: a sequence one base away is much more abundant. The CDR3 loop reads CASSLTNDRGLGQPQHF. In DNA form, the CDR3 reads TGTGCCAGCAGTCTCACCAACGACAGGGGACTGGGTCAGCCCCAGCATTTT. J is TRBJ1-5 and V is TRBV12-3 or TRBV12-4; 8 bases map to TRBD1. The CDR3 runs to 17 residues. Trimming removed 5 bases from V and 6 bases from J; junction bases left unmatched: 15.